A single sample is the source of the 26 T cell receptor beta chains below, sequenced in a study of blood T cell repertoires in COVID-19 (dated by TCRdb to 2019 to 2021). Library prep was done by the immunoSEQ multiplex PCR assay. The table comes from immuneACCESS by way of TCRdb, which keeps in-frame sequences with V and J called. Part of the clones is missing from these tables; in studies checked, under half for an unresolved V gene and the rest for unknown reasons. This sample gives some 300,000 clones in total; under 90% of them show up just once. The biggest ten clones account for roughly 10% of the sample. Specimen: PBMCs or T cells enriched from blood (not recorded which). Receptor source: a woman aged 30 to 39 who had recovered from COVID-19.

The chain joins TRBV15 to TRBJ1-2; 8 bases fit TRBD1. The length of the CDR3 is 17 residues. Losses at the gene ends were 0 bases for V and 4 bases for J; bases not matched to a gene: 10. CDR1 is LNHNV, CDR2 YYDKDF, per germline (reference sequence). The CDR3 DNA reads TGTGCCACCAGCAGAGATAACAGTATGGGACAGGTCTATGGCTACACCTTC. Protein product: CATSRDNSMGQVYGYTF.

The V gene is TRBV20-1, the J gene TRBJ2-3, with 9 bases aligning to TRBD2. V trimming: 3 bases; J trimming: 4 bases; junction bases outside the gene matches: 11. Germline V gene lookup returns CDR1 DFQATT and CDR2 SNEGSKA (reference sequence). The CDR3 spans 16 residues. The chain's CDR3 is CSASQVAGGSSDTQYF. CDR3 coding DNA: TGCAGTGCTAGTCAGGTGGCGGGAGGGTCCTCAGATACGCAGTATTTT.

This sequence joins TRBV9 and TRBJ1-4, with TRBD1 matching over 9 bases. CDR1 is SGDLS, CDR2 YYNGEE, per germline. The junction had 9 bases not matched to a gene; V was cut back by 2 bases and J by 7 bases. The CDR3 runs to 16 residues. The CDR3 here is CASSVSTGGQGEKLFF. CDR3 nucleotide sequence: TGTGCCAGCAGCGTTAGCACAGGGGGCCAGGGTGAAAAACTGTTTTTT.

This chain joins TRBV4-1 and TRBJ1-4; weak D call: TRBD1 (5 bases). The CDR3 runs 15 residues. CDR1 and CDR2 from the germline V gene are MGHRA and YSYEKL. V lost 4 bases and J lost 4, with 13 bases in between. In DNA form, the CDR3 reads TGCGCCAGCAGCCGGGGGAGGGGAATTAATGAAAAACTGTTTTTT. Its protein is CASSRGRGINEKLFF.

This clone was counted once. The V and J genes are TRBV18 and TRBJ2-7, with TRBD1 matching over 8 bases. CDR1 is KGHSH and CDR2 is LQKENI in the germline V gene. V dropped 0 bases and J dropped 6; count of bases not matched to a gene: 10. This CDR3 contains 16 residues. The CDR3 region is CASSPPAGQGMGEQYF. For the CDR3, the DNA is TGTGCCAGCTCACCACCGGCCGGACAGGGAATGGGCGAGCAGTACTTC.

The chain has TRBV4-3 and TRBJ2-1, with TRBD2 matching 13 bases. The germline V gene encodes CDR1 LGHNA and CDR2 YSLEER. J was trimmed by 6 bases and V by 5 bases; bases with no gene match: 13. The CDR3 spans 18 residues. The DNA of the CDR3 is TGCGCCAGCAGCGGGCGATCCATAACTAGCGGGAGGGCCAATGAGCAGTTCTTC. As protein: CASSGRSITSGRANEQFF.

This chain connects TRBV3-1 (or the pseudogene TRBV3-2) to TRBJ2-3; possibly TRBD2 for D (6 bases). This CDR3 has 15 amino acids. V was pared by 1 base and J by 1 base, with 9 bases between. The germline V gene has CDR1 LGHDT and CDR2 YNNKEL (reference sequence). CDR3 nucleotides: TGTGCCAGCAGCCAAGTTTCTAGCGGCACAGATACGCAGTATTTT. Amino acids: CASSQVSSGTDTQYF.

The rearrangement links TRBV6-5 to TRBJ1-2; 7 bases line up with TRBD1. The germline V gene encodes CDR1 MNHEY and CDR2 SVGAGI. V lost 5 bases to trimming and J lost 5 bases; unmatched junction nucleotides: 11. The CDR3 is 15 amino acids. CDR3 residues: CASSRDSNNLYGYTF. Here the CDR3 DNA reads TGTGCCAGCAGTAGGGACAGTAACAATCTTTATGGCTACACCTTC.

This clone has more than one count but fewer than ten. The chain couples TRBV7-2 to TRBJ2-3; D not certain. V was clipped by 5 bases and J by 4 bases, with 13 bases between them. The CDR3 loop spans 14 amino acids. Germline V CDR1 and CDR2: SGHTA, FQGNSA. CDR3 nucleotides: TGTGCCAGCAGCAACTATGTTTCGGCAGATACGCAGTATTTT. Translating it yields CASSNYVSADTQYF. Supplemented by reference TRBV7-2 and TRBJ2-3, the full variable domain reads GAGVSQSPSNKVTEKGKDVELRCDPISGHTALYWYRQSLGQGLEFLIYFQGNSAPDKSGLPSDRFSAERTGGSVSTLTIQRTQQEDSAVYLCASSNYVSADTQYFGPGTRLTVL.

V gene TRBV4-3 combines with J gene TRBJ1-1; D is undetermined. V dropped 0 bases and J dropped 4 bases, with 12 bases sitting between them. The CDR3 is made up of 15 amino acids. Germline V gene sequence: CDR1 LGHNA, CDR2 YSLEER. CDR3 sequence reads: CASSQDFRSGTEAFF. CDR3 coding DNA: TGCGCCAGCAGCCAAGATTTTCGTTCAGGCACTGAAGCTTTCTTT.

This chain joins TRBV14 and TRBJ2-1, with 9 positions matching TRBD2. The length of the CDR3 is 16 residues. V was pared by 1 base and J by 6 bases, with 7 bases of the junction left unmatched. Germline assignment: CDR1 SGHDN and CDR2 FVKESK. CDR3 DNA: TGTGCCAGCAGCCAAGTAGGACTAGCGAAAGGCAATGAGCAGTTCTTC. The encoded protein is CASSQVGLAKGNEQFF.

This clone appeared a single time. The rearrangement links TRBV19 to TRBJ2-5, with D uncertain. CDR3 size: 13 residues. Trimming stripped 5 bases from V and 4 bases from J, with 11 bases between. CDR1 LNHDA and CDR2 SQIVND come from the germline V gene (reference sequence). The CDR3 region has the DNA TGTGCCAGTAGTTCGAGCACCGGAGAGACCCAGTACTTC. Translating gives CASSSSTGETQYF.

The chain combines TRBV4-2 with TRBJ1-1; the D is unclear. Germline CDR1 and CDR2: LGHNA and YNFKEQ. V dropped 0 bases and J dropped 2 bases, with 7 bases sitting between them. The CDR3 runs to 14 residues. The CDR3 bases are TGTGCCAGCAGCCAAGATCCAGAAAACACTGAAGCTTTCTTT. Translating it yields CASSQDPENTEAFF.

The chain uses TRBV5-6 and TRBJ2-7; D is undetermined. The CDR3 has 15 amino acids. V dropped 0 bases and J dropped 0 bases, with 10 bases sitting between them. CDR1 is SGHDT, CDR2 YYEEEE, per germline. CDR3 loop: CASSLGAVFSYEQYF. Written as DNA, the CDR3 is TGTGCCAGCAGCTTGGGGGCTGTATTCTCCTACGAGCAGTACTTC. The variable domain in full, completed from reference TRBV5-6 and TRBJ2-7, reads DAGVTQSPTHLIKTRGQQVTLRCSPKSGHDTVSWYQQALGQGPQFIFQYYEEEERQRGNFPDRFSGHQFPNYSSELNVNALLLGDSALYLCASSLGAVFSYEQYFGPGTRLTVT.

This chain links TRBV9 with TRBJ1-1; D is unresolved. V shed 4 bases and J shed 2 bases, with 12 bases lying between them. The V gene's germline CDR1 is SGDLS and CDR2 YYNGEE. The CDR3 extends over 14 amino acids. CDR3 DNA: TGTGCCAGCAGCCGAACGCAGGTTAACACTGAAGCTTTCTTT. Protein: CASSRTQVNTEAFF.

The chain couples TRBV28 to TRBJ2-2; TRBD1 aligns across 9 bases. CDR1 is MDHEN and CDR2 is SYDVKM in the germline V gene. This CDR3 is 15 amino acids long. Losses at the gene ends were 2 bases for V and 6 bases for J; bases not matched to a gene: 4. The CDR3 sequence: CASSLTGGRSGELFF. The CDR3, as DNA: TGTGCCAGCAGTTTAACAGGGGGCAGGTCCGGGGAGCTGTTTTTT.

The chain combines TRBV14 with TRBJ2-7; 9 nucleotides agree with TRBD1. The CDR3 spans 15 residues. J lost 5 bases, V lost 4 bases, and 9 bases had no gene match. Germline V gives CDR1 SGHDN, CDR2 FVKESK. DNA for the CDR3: TGTGCCAGCAGCCCTGGGGACAGGGACGATAACGAGCAGTACTTC. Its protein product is CASSPGDRDDNEQYF. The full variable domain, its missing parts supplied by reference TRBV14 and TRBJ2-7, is EAGVTQFPSHSVIEKGQTVTLRCDPISGHDNLYWYRRVMGKEIKFLLHFVKESKQDESGMPNNRFLAERTGGTYSTLKVQPAELEDSGVYFCASSPGDRDDNEQYFGPGTRLTVT.

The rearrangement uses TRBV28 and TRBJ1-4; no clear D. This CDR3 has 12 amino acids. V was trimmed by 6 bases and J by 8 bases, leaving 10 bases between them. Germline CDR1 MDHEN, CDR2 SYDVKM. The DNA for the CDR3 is TGTGCCAGCAGACCTGGAGGAGAAAAACTGTTTTTT. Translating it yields CASRPGGEKLFF.

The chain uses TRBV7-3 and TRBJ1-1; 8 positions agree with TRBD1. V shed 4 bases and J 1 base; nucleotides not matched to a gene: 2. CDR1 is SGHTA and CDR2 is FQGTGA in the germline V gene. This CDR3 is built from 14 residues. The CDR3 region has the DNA TGTGCCAGCAGCTCAGGGGGCCCGAACACTGAAGCTTTCTTT. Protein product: CASSSGGPNTEAFF.

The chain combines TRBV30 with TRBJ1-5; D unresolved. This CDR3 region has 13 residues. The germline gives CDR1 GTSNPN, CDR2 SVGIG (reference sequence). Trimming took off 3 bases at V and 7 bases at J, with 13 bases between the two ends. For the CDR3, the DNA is TGTGCCTGGAGCCCACAATCGCACCAGCCCCAGCATTTT. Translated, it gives CAWSPQSHQPQHF.

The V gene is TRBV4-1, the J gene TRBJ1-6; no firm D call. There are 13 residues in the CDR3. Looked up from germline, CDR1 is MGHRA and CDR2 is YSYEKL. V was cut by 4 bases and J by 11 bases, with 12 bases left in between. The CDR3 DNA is TGCGCCAGCAGCCTCATATCGGGGACACCCCTCCACTTT. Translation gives CASSLISGTPLHF.

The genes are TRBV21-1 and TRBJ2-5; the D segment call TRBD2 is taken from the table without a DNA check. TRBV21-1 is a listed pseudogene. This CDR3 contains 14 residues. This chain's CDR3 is CASSRGRGRKTQYF. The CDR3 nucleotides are TGTGCCAGCAGCAGAGGTCGGGGAAGGAAGACCCAGTACTTC.

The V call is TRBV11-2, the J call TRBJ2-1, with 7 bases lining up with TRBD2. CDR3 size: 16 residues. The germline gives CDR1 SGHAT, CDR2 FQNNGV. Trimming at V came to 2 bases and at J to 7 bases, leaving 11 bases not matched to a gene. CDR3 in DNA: TGTGCCAGCAGCTTACACCGGGGGGAGTCAGGAAATGAGCAGTTCTTC. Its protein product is CASSLHRGESGNEQFF.

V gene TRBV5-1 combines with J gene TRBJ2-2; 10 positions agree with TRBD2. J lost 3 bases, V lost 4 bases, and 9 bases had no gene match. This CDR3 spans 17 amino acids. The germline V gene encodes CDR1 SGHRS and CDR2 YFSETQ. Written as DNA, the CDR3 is TGCGCCAGCAGCCTAACTAGCGGGAAGGGTTACACCGGGGAGCTGTTTTTT. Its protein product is CASSLTSGKGYTGELFF.

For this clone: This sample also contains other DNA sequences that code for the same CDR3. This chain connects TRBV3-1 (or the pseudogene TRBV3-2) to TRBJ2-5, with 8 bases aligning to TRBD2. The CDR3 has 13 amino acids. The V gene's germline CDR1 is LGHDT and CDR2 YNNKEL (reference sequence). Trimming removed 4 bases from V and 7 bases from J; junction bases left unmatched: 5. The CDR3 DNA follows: TGTGCCAGCAGCCCACAGGCGGGGGGGACCCAGTACTTC. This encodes CASSPQAGGTQYF.

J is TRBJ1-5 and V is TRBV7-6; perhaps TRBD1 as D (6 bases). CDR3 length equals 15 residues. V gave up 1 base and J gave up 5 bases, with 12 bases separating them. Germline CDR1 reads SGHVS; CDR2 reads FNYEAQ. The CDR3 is CASSLVGGGDQPQHF. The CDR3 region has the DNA TGTGCCAGCAGCTTAGTAGGGGGGGGCGATCAGCCCCAGCATTTT.